This passage covers 20 T cell receptor beta chains from one sample sequenced in a study of T cell changes during pregnancy in multiple sclerosis. The repertoire was sequenced with immunoSEQ multiplex PCR; TCRdb's copy has only in-frame clones and lacks some. The sample includes about 68,000 clones, around 90% of them seen just once. Material: peripheral blood, obtained in the second trimester of pregnancy. All receptors derive from a female donor with multiple sclerosis, enrolled in a pregnancy study.

CDR3 amino acids: CASSWTELTGELFF. The CDR3 DNA follows: TGTGCCAGCAGCTGGACTGAACTCACCGGGGAGCTGTTTTTT. V is TRBV7-2 and J is TRBJ2-2; the D gene is possibly TRBD2 (5 bases). CDR3 length equals 14 residues. Trimming shortened V by 4 bases and J by 4 bases, and 10 bases separated the two germline ends. The V gene's germline CDR1 is SGHTA and CDR2 FQGNSA.

The chain combines TRBV7-6 with TRBJ2-7; 12 positions agree with TRBD2. The CDR3 contains 15 residues. The germline gives CDR1 SGHVS, CDR2 FNYEAQ. V was clipped by 1 base and J by 6 bases; unmatched bases: 4. DNA for the CDR3: TGTGCCAGCAGCTTAGGGTCTAGCGGGGGGGGCGAGCAGTACTTC. It codes for CASSLGSSGGGEQYF.

The genes are TRBV7-6 and TRBJ2-3; 10 bases agree with TRBD2. The trim removed 5 bases at V and 6 bases at J, leaving 8 bases unmatched. This CDR3 is built from 15 residues. Germline assignment: CDR1 SGHVS and CDR2 FNYEAQ. The CDR3 nucleotides read TGTGCCAGCAGCCGGACTAGCGGTAAACTGGATACGCAGTATTTT. Translation: CASSRTSGKLDTQYF.

The chain couples TRBV9 to TRBJ2-7, with a tentative D call TRBD2 (5 bases). V was trimmed by 0 bases and J by 3 bases, leaving 13 bases between them. The germline CDR1 and CDR2 sequences are SGDLS and YYNGEE. The length of the CDR3 is 15 residues. The DNA of the CDR3 is TGTGCCAGCAGCGTAGAACTAGGACCCTTCTACGAGCAGTACTTC. Protein: CASSVELGPFYEQYF.

The gene calls are TRBV6-5 and TRBJ1-1, with 10 bases matching TRBD1. Germline assignment: CDR1 MNHEY and CDR2 SVGAGI. V gave up 0 bases and J gave up 4 bases; unmatched junction bases: 2. The CDR3 has 15 amino acids. DNA for the CDR3: TGTGCCAGCAGTTACTCTGGGACAGGGGTCACTGAAGCTTTCTTT. It yields the protein CASSYSGTGVTEAFF.

The genes are TRBV4-2 and TRBJ2-7; D might be TRBD1 (5 bases). Germline values: CDR1 LGHNA, CDR2 YNFKEQ. The CDR3 consists of 13 residues. Trimming cost V 7 bases and J 0 bases, with 10 bases left between them. CDR3 sequence reads: CASKGSSSYEQYF. The CDR3 DNA reads TGTGCCAGCAAGGGGTCAAGCTCCTACGAGCAGTACTTC.

This sequence joins TRBV5-4 and TRBJ1-5; 9 nucleotides align to TRBD1. The trim removed 4 bases at V and 4 bases at J, leaving 3 bases unmatched. The CDR3 loop spans 14 amino acids. CDR1 is SGHNT, CDR2 YYREEE, per germline (reference sequence). The CDR3 loop is CASSPGQGNQPQHF. The DNA of the CDR3 is TGTGCCAGCAGCCCGGGACAGGGAAATCAGCCCCAGCATTTT.

The chain links TRBV7-9 to TRBJ2-7, with 10 positions matching TRBD1. With 4 bases clipped from V and 4 bases from J, the junction kept 4 bases outside the gene matches. The CDR3 length is 14 residues. Germline V gene sequence: CDR1 SEHNR, CDR2 FQNEAQ (reference sequence). CDR3: CASSSRTGGYEQYF. For the CDR3, the DNA is TGTGCCAGCAGCTCCCGGACAGGGGGGTACGAGCAGTACTTC.

The chain has TRBV7-6 and TRBJ1-1; D remains ambiguous. This CDR3 has 14 amino acids. CDR1 is SGHVS, CDR2 FNYEAQ, per germline. V was cut by 2 bases and J by 1 base, with 8 bases left in between. CDR3 DNA: TGTGCCAGCAGCTTAACTCACCCGAACACTGAAGCTTTCTTT. It specifies CASSLTHPNTEAFF. The entire variable domain, with the rest obtained from reference TRBV7-6 and TRBJ1-1, is as follows: GAGVSQSPRYKVTKRGQDVALRCDPISGHVSLYWYRQALGQGPEFLTYFNYEAQQDKSGLPNDRFSAERPEGSISTLTIQRTEQRDSAMYRCASSLTHPNTEAFFGQGTRLTVV.

This clone has a single count. The chain joins TRBV7-8 to TRBJ1-1, with TRBD1 as a possible D gene (6 bases). This CDR3 region has 13 residues. Between the trimmed V and J ends, which lost 3 bases and 1 base, there was a span of 6 bases. The germline V gene encodes CDR1 SGHVS and CDR2 FQNEAQ. The CDR3 DNA reads TGTGCCAGCAGCTTGACAGGGAACACTGAAGCTTTCTTT. Translation: CASSLTGNTEAFF.

This clone was seen only a few times. The J gene is TRBJ1-6, the V gene TRBV6-1; 7 positions agree with TRBD1. The CDR3 extends over 14 amino acids. The germline V gene has CDR1 MNHNS and CDR2 SASEGT. J lost 8 bases, V lost 4 bases, and 5 bases had no gene match. CDR3 region: CASSAGTAYSPLHF. Here the CDR3 DNA reads TGTGCCAGCAGTGCCGGGACAGCTTATTCACCCCTCCACTTT.

V and J are TRBV2 and TRBJ2-3, with D uncertain. Trimming left V 5 bases short and J 3 bases short, with 12 bases between. Germline assignment: CDR1 SNHLY and CDR2 FYNNEI. This CDR3 has 14 residues. The CDR3 nucleotides are TGTGCCAGCAGTTTCAGGCGTCTGACAGATACGCAGTATTTT. Translation gives CASSFRRLTDTQYF.

The gene calls are TRBV7-3 and TRBJ2-1; weak D call: TRBD2 (5 bases). CDR3 length: 16 residues. V lost 5 bases and J 0 bases, leaving 14 bases between the germline ends. Per the germline V gene, CDR1 is SGHTA and CDR2 is FQGTGA. CDR3 coding DNA: TGTGCCAGCAGCCCCCGGGCGGGTTACTCCTACAATGAGCAGTTCTTC. Protein: CASSPRAGYSYNEQFF.

The genes are TRBV2 and TRBJ2-3; D is unclear. The CDR3 covers 12 residues. Per germline, CDR1 SNHLY and CDR2 FYNNEI. The V end was cut by 6 bases, the J end by 4 bases, with 8 bases between. The CDR3, as DNA: TGTGCCAGCAGGCACGGGTCAGATACGCAGTATTTT. Translating gives CASRHGSDTQYF.

This rearrangement joins TRBV7-2 to TRBJ1-2; 7 bases align to TRBD1. V was pared by 9 bases and J by 2 bases, with 9 bases of the junction left unmatched. CDR3 size: 14 residues. CDR1 is SGHTA, CDR2 FQGNSA, per germline. For the CDR3, the DNA is TGTGCCAGTGTAACAGGGGCGGGGAACTATGGCTACACCTTC. Translated, it gives CASVTGAGNYGYTF.

The chain carries TRBV7-6 and TRBJ2-3; 11 bases align to TRBD2. The germline gives CDR1 SGHVS, CDR2 FNYEAQ. The CDR3 has 16 residues. V shed 1 base, J shed 4 bases, and the junction held 4 bases outside the gene matches. The DNA for the CDR3 is TGTGCCAGCAGCTTAGTAGCGGGGGGGCGTCCAGATACGCAGTATTTT. This translates into CASSLVAGGRPDTQYF.

This chain uses TRBV7-6 with TRBJ1-2, with 8 bases identical to TRBD1. This CDR3 has 15 amino acids. CDR1 SGHVS and CDR2 FNYEAQ come from the germline V gene. The junction had 6 bases not matched to a gene; V was cut back by 0 bases and J by 6 bases. The CDR3 sequence: CASSLASQGADGYTF. CDR3 coding DNA: TGTGCCAGCAGCTTAGCGAGCCAGGGGGCGGATGGCTACACCTTC.

The gene calls are TRBV2 and TRBJ1-1; TRBD1 is a possible D gene (5 bases). Germline lookup yields CDR1 SNHLY and CDR2 FYNNEI. The CDR3 is made up of 14 amino acids. The germline V and J ends were trimmed by 8 bases and 1 base, with 14 bases remaining between them. CDR3 loop: CASSLLTANTEAFF. CDR3 sequence (DNA): TGTGCCAGCTCCCTACTGACAGCGAACACTGAAGCTTTCTTT.

V gene TRBV27 combines with J gene TRBJ1-6; 8 bases fit TRBD1. Trimming removed 2 bases from V and 7 bases from J; junction bases left unmatched: 4. Germline CDR1 and CDR2: MNHEY and SMNVEV (reference sequence). The CDR3 totals 15 residues. This chain's CDR3 is CASSLGTGLNSPLHF. CDR3 sequence (DNA): TGTGCCAGCAGTTTAGGGACAGGCCTGAATTCACCCCTCCACTTT.

The V and J genes are TRBV5-6 and TRBJ1-2; 7 bases are shared with TRBD1. The length of the CDR3 is 15 residues. Germline V CDR1 and CDR2: SGHDT, YYEEEE. Unmatched junction bases numbered 10, after V lost 3 bases and J lost 5 bases. CDR3 amino acids: CASSWTGQSFYGYTF. Here the CDR3 DNA reads TGTGCCAGCAGCTGGACGGGACAGAGCTTTTATGGCTACACCTTC. The whole variable domain, filled in from reference TRBV5-6 and TRBJ1-2, reads DAGVTQSPTHLIKTRGQQVTLRCSPKSGHDTVSWYQQALGQGPQFIFQYYEEEERQRGNFPDRFSGHQFPNYSSELNVNALLLGDSALYLCASSWTGQSFYGYTFGSGTRLTVV.